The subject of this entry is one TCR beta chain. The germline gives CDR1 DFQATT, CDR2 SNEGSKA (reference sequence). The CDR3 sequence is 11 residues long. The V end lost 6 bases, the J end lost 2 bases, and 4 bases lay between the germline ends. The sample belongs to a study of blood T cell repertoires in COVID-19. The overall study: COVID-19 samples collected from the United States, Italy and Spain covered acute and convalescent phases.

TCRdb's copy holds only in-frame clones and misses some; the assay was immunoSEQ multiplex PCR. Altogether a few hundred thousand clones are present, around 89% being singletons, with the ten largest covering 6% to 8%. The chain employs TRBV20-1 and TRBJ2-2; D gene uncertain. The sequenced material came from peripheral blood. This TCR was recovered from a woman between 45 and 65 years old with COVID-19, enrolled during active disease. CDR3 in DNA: TGCAGTGCCCTAAACACCGGGGAGCTGTTTTTT. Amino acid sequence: CSALNTGELFF.